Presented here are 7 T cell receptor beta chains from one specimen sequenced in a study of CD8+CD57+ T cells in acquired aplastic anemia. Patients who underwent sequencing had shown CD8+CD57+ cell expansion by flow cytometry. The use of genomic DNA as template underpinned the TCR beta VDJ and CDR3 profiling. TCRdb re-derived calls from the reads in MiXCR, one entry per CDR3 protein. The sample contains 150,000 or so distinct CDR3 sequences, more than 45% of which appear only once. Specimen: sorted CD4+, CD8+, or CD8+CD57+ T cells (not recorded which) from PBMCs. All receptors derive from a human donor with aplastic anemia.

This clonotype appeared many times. The chain's CDR3 is CASSLGGGLGTEAFF. The DNA of the CDR3 is TGTGCCAGCAGCCTCGGGGGGGGGCTGGGCACTGAAGCTTTCTTT. The V gene is TRBV7-3, the J gene TRBJ1-1, with a weak D call TRBD1 (6 bases). The CDR3 covers 15 residues. Trimming took off 5 bases at V and 4 bases at J, with 17 bases between the two ends. Germline V gives CDR1 SGHTA, CDR2 FQGTGA.

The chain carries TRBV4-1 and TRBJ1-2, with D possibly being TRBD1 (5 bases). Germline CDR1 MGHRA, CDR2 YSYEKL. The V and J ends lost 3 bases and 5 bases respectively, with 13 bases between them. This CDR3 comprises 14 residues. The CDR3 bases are TGCGCCAGCAGCCAGACCGACAGTAGGTATGGCTACACCTTC. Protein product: CASSQTDSRYGYTF.

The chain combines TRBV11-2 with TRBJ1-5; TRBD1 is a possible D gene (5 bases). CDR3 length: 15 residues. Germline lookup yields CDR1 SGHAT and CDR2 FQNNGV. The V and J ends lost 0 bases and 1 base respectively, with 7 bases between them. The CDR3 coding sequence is TGTGCCAGCAGCTTAGAGTGGGGGAGCAATCAGCCCCAGCATTTT. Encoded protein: CASSLEWGSNQPQHF.

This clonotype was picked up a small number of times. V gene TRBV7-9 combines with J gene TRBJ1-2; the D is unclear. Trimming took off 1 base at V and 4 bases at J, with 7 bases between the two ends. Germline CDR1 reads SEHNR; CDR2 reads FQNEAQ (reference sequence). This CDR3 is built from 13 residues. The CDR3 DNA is TGTGCCAGCAGCTTAGGGTCCAGCTATGGCTACACCTTC. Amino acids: CASSLGSSYGYTF.

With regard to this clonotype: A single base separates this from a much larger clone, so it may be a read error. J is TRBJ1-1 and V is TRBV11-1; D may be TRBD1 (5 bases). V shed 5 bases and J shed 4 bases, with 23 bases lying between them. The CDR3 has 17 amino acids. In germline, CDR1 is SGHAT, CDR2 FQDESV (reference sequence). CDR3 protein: CASSPIKGLGGPTEAFF. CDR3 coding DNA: TGTGCCAGCAGCCCAATTAAGGGGCTCGGGGGACCCACTGAAGCTTTCTTT.

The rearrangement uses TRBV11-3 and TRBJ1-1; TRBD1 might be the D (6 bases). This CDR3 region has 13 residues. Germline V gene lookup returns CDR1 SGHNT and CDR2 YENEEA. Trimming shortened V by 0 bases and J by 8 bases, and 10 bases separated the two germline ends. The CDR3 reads CASSLDIQGEAFF. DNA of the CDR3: TGTGCCAGCAGCTTAGATATCCAGGGGGAAGCTTTCTTT.

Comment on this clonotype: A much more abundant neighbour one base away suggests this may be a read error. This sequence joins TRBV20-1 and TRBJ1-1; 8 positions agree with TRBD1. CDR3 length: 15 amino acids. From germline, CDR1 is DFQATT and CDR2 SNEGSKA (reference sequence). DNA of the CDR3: TGCAGTGCTCCCCGGCGGACAGGGAAAAACACTGAAGCTCTCTTT. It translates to CSAPRRTGKNTEALF.